This entry is about one T cell receptor (beta chain). Germline V gene lookup returns CDR1 SNHLY and CDR2 FYNNEI. The CDR3 is 14 residues long. The V gene lost 3 bases and the J gene lost 0 bases, with 7 bases spanning the gap. Vbeta (60) and Jbeta (13) primers were used in the PCR. The data were produced by immunoSEQ multiplex PCR, yet TCRdb's version contains in-frame clones alone and is incomplete. Of about 130,000 clones in the sample, about 66% were seen once. The data were taken from a study of cytomegalovirus exposure and HLA in healthy donors. This sequence joins TRBV2 and TRBJ2-3; no definite D call. The sequence derives from a young man in good health and CMV-seropositive. The source material was PBMCs. CDR3 loop: CASSDLFSTDTQYF. CDR3 sequence (DNA): TGTGCCAGCAGTGACCTATTTAGCACAGATACGCAGTATTTT.